Detailed here is one TCR beta chain. V was clipped by 7 bases and J by 5 bases, with 17 bases between them. Germline CDR1 MNHEY, CDR2 SVGAGI. The CDR3 has 14 residues. Method: immunoSEQ multiplex PCR; TCRdb's copy keeps in-frame clones and lacks some. The table shows fewer than 70,000 clones, with about 93% occurring only once. This record belongs to a study of technical replicates of blood from a few donors. J is TRBJ1-2 and V is TRBV6-5; D is undetermined. The origin of this receptor is a human donor in good health. The sequenced material came from T cells isolated from PBMCs. In DNA, the CDR3 is TGTGCCAGCACCCCGGGAGGGATGGGGTATGGCTACACCTTC. As protein: CASTPGGMGYGYTF.